The entry below gives a single T cell receptor beta chain sequence along with its context. Its cognate antigen has yet to be identified. No per-base quality is available; no much larger clone lies one base away. The CDR3 contains 15 residues, cysteine and phenylalanine counted. CDR3 DNA only is kept here, 45 bases in frame from base 1. Reading the germline V gene gives CDR1 SGHTA and CDR2 FQGNSA. The trim is 1 base for V and 3 bases for J, with a gap of 13 bases between the germline ends. TCRbeta CDR3 regions were amplified from genomic DNA by means of the immunoSEQ Assay, a bias-controlled multiplex PCR. As for the authors' bioinformatics: Nucleated cell counts per sample were estimated from amplification of reference gene primers within the assay. To quantify the absolute abundance of each unique TCRbeta CDR3 rearrangement, sequence reads were collapsed and filtered. For each sample, productive Simpson clonality was calculated as the square root of Simpson's diversity index over productive rearrangements. TCRdb took over this immuneACCESS table, retaining in-frame rearrangements with V and J assigned. Such tables are incomplete; in checked studies, under half of the missing clones stem from an unresolved V gene, and the remainder is unexplained. V, J and clone size are taken as reported in that table, and D and trimming were inferred from the DNA itself. A total of 200,000 to 250,000 clones appear in this sample, about four fifths of them only once. Clones ranked in the top ten supply 4.8% of the sample.

Enrolling through a virtual design, the prospective study's participants ranged in age from about 18 to 100 years and lived across 24 United States geographic areas. To assign participants to cohorts, the prospective study relied on clinical history that participants themselves reported in a screening survey and a study questionnaire. Exposed participants had been in contact, within 2 weeks of entering the study, with a person who had a PCR-confirmed or clinician-diagnosed case of COVID-19. In the prospective study, whole blood, serum and a nasopharyngeal or oropharyngeal swab were collected from each participant by mobile phlebotomists. Over a 2-month period, participants in the prospective study had the option of providing additional blood draws and questionnaires. Blood samples from the prospective study were shipped frozen or at room temperature prior to DNA extraction. These data originate in a study of blood T cell repertoires in COVID-19 (dated by TCRdb to 2019 to 2021). With regard to the full study: The collaborator samples originated in the United States, Italy and Spain and spanned the acute and convalescent phases of COVID-19. The dataset comprised deeply sampled blood TCRbeta repertoires from subjects exposed to, actively infected with, or recovered from COVID-19. HLA class I and class II types, where available, came from metadata supplied by the sample provider rather than from assay-based typing. The samples were drawn from the first 160 participants of the ongoing ImmuneRACE study and from 1,254 subjects provided by 6 global collaborators. The repertoires were released in a freely available public database intended as a resource for research on the immune response to SARS-CoV-2. The sample metadata nearly always contained a de-identified subject ID, COVID-19 status, age in years and sex. The material from the prospective study consisted of cDNA or gDNA derived from T cells, B-cell-depleted T cells, or PBMCs.

The study at large found these results: The amount of clinical and demographic metadata varied by source and participant and was provided uncurated.

Sequencing was performed on PBMCs or T cells enriched from blood (not recorded which). The clonotype was recovered from a woman in her 50s who had been exposed to COVID-19. Recombination connected TRBV7-2 to TRBJ2-7; perhaps TRBD2 is the D gene, with 5 bases matching. The nucleotide sequence is given as TGTGCCAGCAGCTTAGATCTAGCTTCGAGCTACGAGCAGTACTTC. It specifies CASSLDLASSYEQYF. With all but the CDR3 taken from the reference TRBV7-2 and TRBJ2-7 genes, the full variable domain is: GAGVSQSPSNKVTEKGKDVELRCDPISGHTALYWYRQSLGQGLEFLIYFQGNSAPDKSGLPSDRFSAERTGGSVSTLTIQRTQQEDSAVYLCASSLDLASSYEQYFGPGTRLTVT.